The 15 T cell receptor beta chains presented below share a single source sample, sequenced in a study of T cell repertoires in cytomegalovirus infection. TCRdb reprocessed the reads with MiXCR, giving one entry per CDR3 protein. Among 200,000 to 250,000 distinct CDR3 sequences listed, 5% to 8.5% were seen once. The sample was PBMCs. The receptors were gathered from a human donor in good health (CMV status not recorded). Some clones in this sample may be carry-over from other donors' samples.

For the CDR3, the DNA is TGTGCCAGCAGTTTGCGGGCCTTGGCCAACTATGGCTACACCTTC. The encoded protein is CASSLRALANYGYTF. The chain employs TRBV28 and TRBJ1-2; D unresolved. V was clipped by 3 bases and J by 2 bases, with 13 bases between them. Germline V gives CDR1 MDHEN, CDR2 SYDVKM. CDR3 length: 15 residues.

In its sample, this clonotype was seen many times. This chain links TRBV2 with TRBJ2-1; 7 nucleotides line up with TRBD1. CDR1 SNHLY and CDR2 FYNNEI come from the germline V gene. J gave up 3 bases and V 11 bases, and 10 bases lay outside the gene matches. The CDR3 covers 14 residues. The CDR3 DNA reads as TGTGCCGGAAAGACAGGGTTGGTCTACAATGAGCAGTTCTTC. Translation gives CAGKTGLVYNEQFF.

This clonotype was detected ten times or more. The chain has TRBV6-2 or TRBV6-3 and TRBJ1-2; perhaps TRBD1 as D (5 bases). Germline V gene data show CDR1 as MNHEY and CDR2 as SVGEGT. V lost 0 bases and J lost 5, with 7 bases in between. This CDR3 spans 13 amino acids. The CDR3 protein is CASSYSEGYGYTF. The CDR3 DNA is TGTGCCAGCAGTTACTCAGAGGGGTATGGCTACACCTTC.

The gene calls are TRBV10-3 and TRBJ2-3; either TRBD1 or TRBD2 may supply D (5 bases each). Per the germline V gene, CDR1 is ENHRY and CDR2 is SYGVKD. The CDR3 runs to 13 residues. V was shortened by 8 bases and J by 0 bases, with 9 bases between the two germline ends. DNA of the CDR3: TGTGCCATCGGGACGGGGAGCACAGATACGCAGTATTTT. Protein: CAIGTGSTDTQYF.

This clonotype has a count of ten or more. The chain recombines TRBV5-6 with TRBJ2-3; 8 bases fit TRBD2. The CDR3 is 19 amino acids. Germline CDR1 is SGHDT and CDR2 is YYEEEE. The J segment lost 2 bases and the V segment lost 3 bases, leaving 17 bases of the junction unmatched. CDR3 loop: CASSSIPRGGSRDTDTQYF. CDR3 nucleotides: TGTGCCAGCAGCTCAATCCCTCGCGGGGGGAGTCGTGACACAGATACGCAGTATTTT.

This clonotype has at least ten counts. The chain links TRBV29-1 to TRBJ1-2, with D perhaps matching TRBD1 (6 bases). Germline CDR1 reads SQVTM; CDR2 reads ANQGSEA. CDR3 length equals 14 residues. The germline V and J ends were trimmed by 3 bases and 0 bases, with 11 bases remaining between them. CDR3 sequence (DNA): TGCAGCGTTGACGTCAGGGGTACTAACTATGGCTACACCTTC. Its protein product is CSVDVRGTNYGYTF.

This clonotype was found many times. The chain uses TRBV7-2 and TRBJ2-1; no reliable D call. In germline, CDR1 is SGHTA, CDR2 FQGNSA. Trimming took off 5 bases at V and 6 bases at J, with 14 bases between the two ends. CDR3 size: 14 residues. The CDR3 sequence: CASSAGPGSNEQFF. Written as DNA, the CDR3 is TGTGCCAGCAGCGCCGGTCCGGGTTCCAATGAGCAGTTCTTC. Full variable domain (remainder filled in from reference TRBV7-2 and TRBJ2-1): GAGVSQSPSNKVTEKGKDVELRCDPISGHTALYWYRQSLGQGLEFLIYFQGNSAPDKSGLPSDRFSAERTGGSVSTLTIQRTQQEDSAVYLCASSAGPGSNEQFFGPGTRLTVL.

This clonotype was found many times. The chain has TRBV7-9 and TRBJ1-1, with D tentatively TRBD1 (6 bases). The V end was cut by 7 bases, the J end by 5 bases, with 14 bases between. In germline, CDR1 is SEHNR, CDR2 FQNEAQ (reference sequence). The CDR3 has 13 residues. The CDR3 loop is CASKPFRGTEAFF. The CDR3 coding sequence is TGTGCCAGCAAGCCCTTCAGGGGAACTGAAGCTTTCTTT.

This clonotype was seen repeatedly, ten times or more. The chain uses TRBV7-3 and TRBJ2-2; a possible D gene is TRBD2 (5 bases). The CDR3 loop spans 15 amino acids. V lost 3 bases to trimming and J lost 3 bases, with 11 bases between them. Germline V gene sequence: CDR1 SGHTA, CDR2 FQGTGA. Written as DNA, the CDR3 is TGTGCCAGCAGCTTCGGAGAGGGTGACACCGGGGAGCTGTTTTTT. Its protein is CASSFGEGDTGELFF. The complete variable domain, with remaining parts taken from reference TRBV7-3 and TRBJ2-2, reads GAGVSQTPSNKVTEKGKYVELRCDPISGHTALYWYRQSLGQGPEFLIYFQGTGAADDSGLPNDRFFAVRPEGSVSTLKIQRTERGDSAVYLCASSFGEGDTGELFFGEGSRLTVL.

This clonotype was observed at least ten times. This chain uses TRBV7-9 with TRBJ2-4, with 9 bases identical to TRBD2. This CDR3 region has 16 residues. J lost 0 bases, V lost 5 bases, and 5 bases had no gene match. Germline values: CDR1 SEHNR, CDR2 FQNEAQ (reference sequence). As DNA, the CDR3 is TGTGCCAGCAGCATCCCTAGCGGGGTAGCCAAAAACATTCAGTACTTC. Translating gives CASSIPSGVAKNIQYF.

This clonotype showed up many times. The chain is built from TRBV7-8 and TRBJ1-5; possibly TRBD1 for D (6 bases). Germline CDR1 SGHVS, CDR2 FQNEAQ. V was trimmed by 5 bases and J by 0 bases, leaving 11 bases between them. This CDR3 is 15 amino acids long. DNA for the CDR3: TGTGCCAGCAGCCCGGACAGCACTAGCAATCAGCCCCAGCATTTT. It is translated as CASSPDSTSNQPQHF.

This clonotype was recorded at least ten times. This sequence joins TRBV7-2 and TRBJ1-6; D gene uncertain. CDR1 and CDR2 from the germline V gene are SGHTA and FQGNSA. The CDR3 spans 14 residues. The V end was cut by 6 bases, the J end by 0 bases, with 6 bases between. CDR3 in amino acids: CASRLSSYNSPLHF. The CDR3 DNA is TGTGCCAGCAGACTGAGCTCCTATAATTCACCCCTCCACTTT.

This clonotype was counted at least ten times. The genes are TRBV20-1 and TRBJ1-1; no definite D call. V shed 6 bases and J shed 2 bases, with 13 bases lying between them. Germline V CDR1 and CDR2: DFQATT, SNEGSKA (reference sequence). The CDR3 consists of 13 residues. The CDR3 here is CSAPGLGNTEAFF. DNA of the CDR3: TGCAGTGCCCCTGGACTGGGCAACACTGAAGCTTTCTTT.

The rearrangement uses TRBV14 and TRBJ1-1; 10 nucleotides align to TRBD1. The CDR3 extends over 16 amino acids. Germline CDR1 and CDR2: SGHDN and FVKESK. V shed 7 bases, J shed 2 bases, and the junction held 10 bases outside the gene matches. CDR3 DNA sequence: TGTGCCAGCATGGGGTTTGACAGGGGGCTTAACACTGAAGCTTTCTTT. Translation gives CASMGFDRGLNTEAFF.

This clonotype was seen many times. This rearrangement joins TRBV7-8 to TRBJ2-1; 11 nucleotides match TRBD2. Trimming cost V 2 bases and J 0 bases; bases outside gene matches: 12. CDR1 SGHVS and CDR2 FQNEAQ come from the germline V gene. There are 20 residues in the CDR3. CDR3 amino acids: CASSLQSGLAGGSSYNEQFF. CDR3 DNA: TGTGCCAGCAGCTTACAATCTGGCCTAGCGGGGGGTAGCTCCTACAATGAGCAGTTCTTC.